A selection of T cell receptor beta chains follows, all from one sample in a study of patients and donors after allogeneic stem cell transplantation. TCRdb reprocessed the RT-PCR reads via MiXCR and lists one record per CDR3 protein. The sample includes 10,000 to 15,000 distinct CDR3 sequences, approximately 25% of them seen just once. The sample was blood, either unsorted or a sorted T cell fraction (not recorded which). The receptors derive from a human donor who was either an allogeneic HSCT recipient or a stem cell or donor lymphocyte infusion donor (not recorded which). It is not recorded whose cells these are; they may come from a transplant donor. The CDR3 runs from the conserved cysteine through the conserved F or W. D genes are given only for firm matches. Expanded clones get a size class; other rows say once, few or many, or leave the size out.

abundance	v_gene	j_gene	d_gene	CDR3nt	CDR3aa
many	TRBV4-3	TRBJ1-2	TRBD1	TGCGCCAGCAGCCTGGACAGGGGGTTGAACTATGGCTACACCTTC	CASSLDRGLNYGYTF
NA	TRBV4-1	TRBJ2-7	TRBD1	TGCGCCAGCAGCCAACGGACAGGCCCCAACGAGCAGTACTTC	CASSQRTGPNEQYF
few	TRBV20-1	TRBJ2-1	NA	TGCAGTGTTGGGGGATACAATGAGCAGTTCTTC	CSVGGYNEQFF
few	TRBV6-6	TRBJ1-6	TRBD1	TGTGCCAGCAGTCCCCAGATCGGGACAGATTTTTCACCCCTCCACTTT	CASSPQIGTDFSPLHF
NA	TRBV7-2	TRBJ1-5	NA	TGTGCCAGCAGCTTAAGGAGCAATCAGCCCCAGCATTTT	CASSLRSNQPQHF
few	TRBV7-2	TRBJ1-1	NA	TGTGCCAGCAGCCAGCGTGGGGGTACTGAAGCTTTCTTT	CASSQRGGTEAFF
NA	TRBV12-3/TRBV12-4	TRBJ2-5	TRBD2	TGTGCCAGCAGACTAGCGGGAGCGAATCTCGAGACCCAGTACTTC	CASRLAGANLETQYF
NA	TRBV13	TRBJ1-1	NA	TGTGCCAGCAGCTTAGGCGGGCACCTCCTGAACACTGAAGCTTTCTTT	CASSLGGHLLNTEAFF
NA	TRBV7-2	TRBJ2-6	NA	TGTGCCAGCAGCGTCACGATTTCTGGGGCCAACGTCCTGACTTTC	CASSVTISGANVLTF
few	TRBV15	TRBJ1-1	TRBD1	TGTGCCACCAGCAGACCGGGGACAGGGGGTCGACGGGCTTTCTTT	CATSRPGTGGRRAFF
NA	TRBV29-1	TRBJ1-2	NA	TGCAGCGTTGGGCCCAGGATTAGAGCTAACTATGGCTACACCTTC	CSVGPRIRANYGYTF
NA	TRBV5-1	TRBJ2-1	TRBD2	TGCGCCAGCAGCTTGGGAGCGGGAGGGCCCAACAATGAGCAGTTCTTC	CASSLGAGGPNNEQFF
few	TRBV5-1	TRBJ1-2	NA	TGCGCCAGCAGCCCCCGGGACACAAACTATGGCTACACCTTC	CASSPRDTNYGYTF
few	TRBV24-1	TRBJ2-6	TRBD1	TGTGCCACCAGTGATGGACAGGGCCCCTCTGGGGCCAACGTCCTGACTTTC	CATSDGQGPSGANVLTF
NA	TRBV5-1	TRBJ1-1	TRBD1	TGCGCCAGCAGCTTGGCACAGGGGGCTGAAGCTTTCTTT	CASSLAQGAEAFF
NA	TRBV12-3/TRBV12-4	TRBJ2-2	NA	TGTGCCAGCAGTTTAATCGTTGGGCCCGAACGGCACACCGGGGAGCTGTTTTTT	CASSLIVGPERHTGELFF
few	TRBV10-3	TRBJ2-7	NA	TGTGCCATCAGTGAATCCGTGGCGGCGAGCTCCTACGAGCAGTACTTC	CAISESVAASSYEQYF
NA	TRBV12-3/TRBV12-4	TRBJ1-2	TRBD1	TGTGCCAGCAGACTGGACAGGGGAGACTACGACTATGGCTACACCTTC	CASRLDRGDYDYGYTF
many	TRBV6-5	TRBJ1-2	TRBD1	TGTGCCAGCAGTTTCGGGACAGGGAACGGCTACACCTTC	CASSFGTGNGYTF
few	TRBV5-1	TRBJ2-7	NA	TGCGCCAGCAGCTTGGAAGTCCCACGCTACGAGCAGTACTTC	CASSLEVPRYEQYF
NA	TRBV18	TRBJ2-7	NA	TGTGCCAGCTCACCTCTTTGGCAGATCGGCTACGAGCAGTACTTC	CASSPLWQIGYEQYF
NA	TRBV4-3	TRBJ2-3	TRBD1	TGCGCCAGCAGCCAAGAATCGACGGGACAGGCGGGAAATACGCAGTATTTT	CASSQESTGQAGNTQYF
many	TRBV29-1	TRBJ1-2	TRBD1	TGCAGCGTGGGGACAGCCTCACTTTATGGCTACACCTTC	CSVGTASLYGYTF
few	TRBV4-3	TRBJ1-6	TRBD1	TGCGCCAGCAGCCAAGAGACAGGGCGGGATTCACCCCTCCACTTT	CASSQETGRDSPLHF
NA	TRBV18	TRBJ2-7	NA	TGTGCCAGCTCCAAAGGGGACCGACCCTACGAGCAGTACTTC	CASSKGDRPYEQYF
few	TRBV12-3/TRBV12-4	TRBJ1-2	NA	TGTGCCAGCAGTTTTCCAGGGAACTATGGCTACACCTTC	CASSFPGNYGYTF
many	TRBV4-3	TRBJ1-5	NA	TGCGCCAGCAGCCAAGGGTTAGGGCGGGAGCCCCAGCATTTT	CASSQGLGREPQHF
NA	TRBV6-6	TRBJ1-2	NA	TGTGCCAGCAGTTACCCCGGGAATTCGGCTCTTATGGCTAACTATGGCTACACCTTC	CASSYPGNSALMANYGYTF
large	TRBV2	TRBJ1-3	NA	TGTGCCACCTCGGCAGAAGGAAACACCATATATTTT	CATSAEGNTIYF
medium-sized	TRBV9	TRBJ1-1	TRBD1	TGTGCCAGCAGCGTAGTCCCAGGGGGAGGCACTGAAGCTTTCTTT	CASSVVPGGGTEAFF
few	TRBV7-3	TRBJ2-2	TRBD1	TGTGCCAGCAGCTGGACAGGGCAATCCGGGGAGCTGTTTTTT	CASSWTGQSGELFF
few	TRBV10-3	TRBJ2-1	NA	TGTGCCATCAGTGAGACAGGGAATGAGCAGTTCTTC	CAISETGNEQFF
few	TRBV27	TRBJ2-7	NA	TGTGCCAGCAGTTTTGGGGGGCTCGGGGAGCAGTACTTC	CASSFGGLGEQYF
NA	TRBV6-5	TRBJ1-1	NA	TGTGCCAGCAGTTACGGGGGCCTGGGCACTGAAGCTTTCTTT	CASSYGGLGTEAFF
NA	TRBV15	TRBJ2-5	NA	TGTGCCACCAGCAGAGATCGTAAGGCAGTCCCTGAGGAGACCCAGTACTTC	CATSRDRKAVPEETQYF
few	TRBV5-1	TRBJ1-2	NA	TGCGCCAGCAGCCCTCCAGCCCCTAACTATGGCTACACCTTC	CASSPPAPNYGYTF
many	TRBV12-3/TRBV12-4	TRBJ1-2	TRBD1	TGTGCCAGCAGGAGGACAGGGCCCCGTTATGGCTACACCTTC	CASRRTGPRYGYTF
NA	TRBV21-1	TRBJ1-6	NA	TGTGCCAGCACCCTTTATTATAATTCACCCCTCCACTTT	CASTLYYNSPLHF
NA	TRBV6-2/TRBV6-3	TRBJ2-6	NA	TGTGCCAGCAGTTACTCTGGCGCTGGGGCCAACGTCCTGACTTTC	CASSYSGAGANVLTF
medium-sized	TRBV11-1	TRBJ1-2	NA	TGTGCCAGCAGCCTCGACGGGCTACCGGGCTACACCTTC	CASSLDGLPGYTF
NA	TRBV5-6	TRBJ1-3	NA	TGTGCCAGCAGCTGGGCGATAGGGGCGAGAAACACCATATATTTT	CASSWAIGARNTIYF
few	TRBV6-2/TRBV6-3	TRBJ1-5	NA	TGTGCCAGCAGCCCACGTGGGTTTCAGCCCCAGCATTTT	CASSPRGFQPQHF
many	TRBV12-3/TRBV12-4	TRBJ1-2	NA	TGTGCCAGCCGCCCGACGGGTGCCGGCTATGGCTACACCTTC	CASRPTGAGYGYTF
NA	TRBV6-6	TRBJ1-1	NA	TGTGCCAGCAGTTACCACACGAACACTGAAGTTTTCTTT	CASSYHTNTEVFF
few	TRBV28	TRBJ1-1	NA	TGTGCCAGCAGTTTAGGCTCCTACATCGAAGCTTTCTTT	CASSLGSYIEAFF
medium-sized	TRBV20-1	TRBJ1-5	TRBD1	TGCAGTGCTAGCCCGACAGGGGGCCAGCCCCAGCATTTT	CSASPTGGQPQHF
NA	TRBV4-3	TRBJ1-2	NA	TGCGCCAGCAGCCATGCCGGGACCGCCGACTACTATGGCTACACCTTC	CASSHAGTADYYGYTF
few	TRBV4-2	TRBJ2-2	TRBD2	TGTGCCAGCAGCCAAGACTCCGGGAGCGGGGCCGGGGAGCTGTTTTTT	CASSQDSGSGAGELFF
NA	TRBV20-1	TRBJ2-1	NA	TGCAGTGCTAGAAAGGCTAAAGTATCCTACAATGAGCAGTTCTTC	CSARKAKVSYNEQFF
NA	TRBV19	TRBJ1-2	NA	TGTGCCAGCCCAGTATGGGGGACTGTCACAGGGCACTATGGCTACACCTTC	CASPVWGTVTGHYGYTF
NA	TRBV19	TRBJ1-1	TRBD1	TGTGCCAGTAGTGGAGGGGGCACAACTGAAGCTTTCTTT	CASSGGGTTEAFF
few	TRBV7-2	TRBJ1-1	NA	TGTGCCAGCAGCTTAGAGGCGCCTATGGGGGCTTTCTTT	CASSLEAPMGAFF
few	TRBV28	TRBJ1-3	NA	TGTGCCAGCACGCGACGAGGGACCGGAAACACCATATATTTT	CASTRRGTGNTIYF
few	TRBV9	TRBJ2-7	TRBD2	TGTGCCAGCGGCGTAGGAGCGGGAGGGGCCTACGAGCAGTACTTC	CASGVGAGGAYEQYF
NA	TRBV11-2	TRBJ1-1	NA	TGTGCCAGCAGCTTGGCTCTTCCGACGGGGGCTTTCTTT	CASSLALPTGAFF
few	TRBV4-1	TRBJ1-4	NA	TGCGCCAGCAGCCAAGGAAGGGATAAGAATGAAAAACTGTTTTTT	CASSQGRDKNEKLFF
once	TRBV4-3	TRBJ1-3	TRBD1	TGCGCCAGCAGCCCCACAGGGGGCGTTGGAAACACCATATATTTT	CASSPTGGVGNTIYF
NA	TRBV9	TRBJ2-3	NA	TGTGCCAGCAGCGTAGGAGGGAGGACAGATACGCAGTATTTT	CASSVGGRTDTQYF